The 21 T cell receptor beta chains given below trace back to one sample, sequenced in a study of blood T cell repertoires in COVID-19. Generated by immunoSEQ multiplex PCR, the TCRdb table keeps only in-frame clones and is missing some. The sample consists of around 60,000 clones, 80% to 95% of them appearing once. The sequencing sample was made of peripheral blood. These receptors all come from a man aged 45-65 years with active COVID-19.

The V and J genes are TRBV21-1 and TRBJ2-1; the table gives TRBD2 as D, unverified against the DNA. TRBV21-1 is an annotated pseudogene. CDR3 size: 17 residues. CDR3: CASSKEGGGGETNEQFF. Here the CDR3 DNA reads TGTGCCAGCAGCAAAGAGGGTGGCGGGGGGGAGACCAATGAGCAGTTCTTC.

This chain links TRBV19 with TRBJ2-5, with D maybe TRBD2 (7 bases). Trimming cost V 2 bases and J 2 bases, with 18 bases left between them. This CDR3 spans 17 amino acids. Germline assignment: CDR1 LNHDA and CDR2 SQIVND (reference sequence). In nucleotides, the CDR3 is TGTGCCAGTAGTATAATTTGGGGGGGCGAGGGGCAAGAGACCCAGTACTTC. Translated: CASSIIWGGEGQETQYF.

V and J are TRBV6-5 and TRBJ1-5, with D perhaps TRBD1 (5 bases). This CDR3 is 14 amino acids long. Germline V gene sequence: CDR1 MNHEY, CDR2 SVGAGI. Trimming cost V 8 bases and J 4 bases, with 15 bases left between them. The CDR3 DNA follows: TGTGCCAGCTTAAGGGGTGAGGTAAATCAGCCCCAGCATTTT. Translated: CASLRGEVNQPQHF.

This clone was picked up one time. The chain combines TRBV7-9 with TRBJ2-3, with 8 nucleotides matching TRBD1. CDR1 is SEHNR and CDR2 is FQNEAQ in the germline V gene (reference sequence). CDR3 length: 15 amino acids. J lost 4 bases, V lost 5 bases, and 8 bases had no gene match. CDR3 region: CASSPGQAAADTQYF. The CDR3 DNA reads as TGTGCCAGCAGCCCGGGACAGGCGGCGGCAGATACGCAGTATTTT.

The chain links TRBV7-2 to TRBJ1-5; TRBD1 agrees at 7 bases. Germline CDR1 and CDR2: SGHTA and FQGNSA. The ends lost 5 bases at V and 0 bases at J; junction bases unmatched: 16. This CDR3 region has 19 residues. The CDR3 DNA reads TGTGCCAGCAGCGTAAAGGTGACAGGGCCCAACTATAGCAATCAGCCCCAGCATTTT. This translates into CASSVKVTGPNYSNQPQHF. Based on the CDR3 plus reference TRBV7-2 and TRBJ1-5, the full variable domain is GAGVSQSPSNKVTEKGKDVELRCDPISGHTALYWYRQSLGQGLEFLIYFQGNSAPDKSGLPSDRFSAERTGGSVSTLTIQRTQQEDSAVYLCASSVKVTGPNYSNQPQHFGDGTRLSIL.

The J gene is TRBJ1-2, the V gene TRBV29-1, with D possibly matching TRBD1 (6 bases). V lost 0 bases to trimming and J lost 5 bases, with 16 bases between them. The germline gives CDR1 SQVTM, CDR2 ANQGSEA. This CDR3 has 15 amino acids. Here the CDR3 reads CSVEDGGRGGYGYTF. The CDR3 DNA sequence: TGCAGCGTTGAAGACGGGGGCAGGGGAGGGTATGGCTACACCTTC.

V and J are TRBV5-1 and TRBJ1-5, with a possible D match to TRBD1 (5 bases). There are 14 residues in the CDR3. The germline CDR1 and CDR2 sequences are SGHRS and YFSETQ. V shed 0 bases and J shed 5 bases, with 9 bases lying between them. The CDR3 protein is CASSLEGADQPQHF. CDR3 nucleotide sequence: TGCGCCAGCAGCTTGGAAGGGGCTGATCAGCCCCAGCATTTT.

The CDR3 here is CASVRPGGGTGELFF. The CDR3, as DNA: TGTGCCAGCGTTCGACCCGGGGGTGGCACCGGGGAGCTGTTTTTT. The rearrangement uses TRBV25-1 and TRBJ2-2; weak D call: TRBD2 (6 bases). Germline V gives CDR1 MGHDK, CDR2 SYGVNS. The CDR3 is 15 amino acids. Trimming left V 8 bases short and J 4 bases short, with 17 bases between.

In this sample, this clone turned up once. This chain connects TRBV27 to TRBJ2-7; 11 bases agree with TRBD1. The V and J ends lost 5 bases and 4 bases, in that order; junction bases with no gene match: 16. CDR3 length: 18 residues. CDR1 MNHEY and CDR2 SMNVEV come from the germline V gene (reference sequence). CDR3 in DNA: TGTGCCAGCAGTCCCCGACACCAACGGACAGGGGGCGGGTACGAGCAGTACTTC. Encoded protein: CASSPRHQRTGGGYEQYF.

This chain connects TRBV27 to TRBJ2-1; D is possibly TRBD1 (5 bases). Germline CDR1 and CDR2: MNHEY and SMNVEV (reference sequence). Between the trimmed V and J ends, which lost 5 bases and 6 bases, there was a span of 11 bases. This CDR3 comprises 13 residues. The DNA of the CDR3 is TGTGCCAGCAGTGCCTTTAGGGGCAATGAGCAGTTCTTC. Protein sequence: CASSAFRGNEQFF.

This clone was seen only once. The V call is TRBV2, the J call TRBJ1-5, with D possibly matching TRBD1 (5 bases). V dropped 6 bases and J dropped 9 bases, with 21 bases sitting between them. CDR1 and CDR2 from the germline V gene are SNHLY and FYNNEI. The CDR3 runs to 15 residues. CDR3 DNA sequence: TGTGCCAGCAGCCTGGAGGGGACCCTGACCCGGCCCCAGCATTTT. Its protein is CASSLEGTLTRPQHF. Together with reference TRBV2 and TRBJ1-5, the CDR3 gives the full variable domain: EPEVTQTPSHQVTQMGQEVILRCVPISNHLYFYWYRQILGQKVEFLVSFYNNEISEKSEIFDDQFSVERPDGSNFTLKIRSTKLEDSAMYFCASSLEGTLTRPQHFGDGTRLSIL.

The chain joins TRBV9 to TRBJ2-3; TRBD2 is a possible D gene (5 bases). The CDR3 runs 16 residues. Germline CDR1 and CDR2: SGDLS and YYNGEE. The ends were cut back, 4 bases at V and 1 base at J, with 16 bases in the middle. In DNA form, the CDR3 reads TGTGCCAGCAGCCAGTCTTTCGTTAGCGGCACAGATACGCAGTATTTT. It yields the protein CASSQSFVSGTDTQYF.

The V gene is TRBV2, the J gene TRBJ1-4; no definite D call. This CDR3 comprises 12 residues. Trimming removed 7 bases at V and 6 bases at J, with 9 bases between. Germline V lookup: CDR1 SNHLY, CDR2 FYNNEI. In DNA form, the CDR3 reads TGTGCCAGCACAGGCGATGATGAAAAACTGTTTTTT. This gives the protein CASTGDDEKLFF.

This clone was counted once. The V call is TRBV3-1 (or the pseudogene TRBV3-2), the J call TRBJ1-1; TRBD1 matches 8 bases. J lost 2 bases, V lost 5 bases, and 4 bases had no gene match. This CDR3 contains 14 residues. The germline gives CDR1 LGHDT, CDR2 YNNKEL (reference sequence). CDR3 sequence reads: CASSFGQGNTEAFF. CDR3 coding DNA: TGTGCCAGCAGCTTCGGACAGGGTAACACTGAAGCTTTCTTT.

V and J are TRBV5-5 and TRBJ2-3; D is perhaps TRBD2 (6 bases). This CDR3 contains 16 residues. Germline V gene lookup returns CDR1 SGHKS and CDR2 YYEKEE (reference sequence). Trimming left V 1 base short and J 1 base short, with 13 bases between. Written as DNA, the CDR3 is TGTGCCAGCAGCTTGACCGGGGGAATCCGCACAGATACGCAGTATTTT. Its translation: CASSLTGGIRTDTQYF.

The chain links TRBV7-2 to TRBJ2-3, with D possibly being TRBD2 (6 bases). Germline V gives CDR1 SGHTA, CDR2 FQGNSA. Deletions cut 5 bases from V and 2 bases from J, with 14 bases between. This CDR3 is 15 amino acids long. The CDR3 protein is CASSPRSGFTDTQYF. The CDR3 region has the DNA TGTGCCAGCAGCCCACGTAGCGGATTCACAGATACGCAGTATTTT.

The CDR3 DNA reads TGTGCCAGCAGTTTAGGACAGAACTATGGCTACACCTTC. Its protein product is CASSLGQNYGYTF. This sequence joins TRBV28 and TRBJ1-2; maybe TRBD1 (6 bases). Germline V gene sequence: CDR1 MDHEN, CDR2 SYDVKM. The CDR3 totals 13 residues. The V end was cut by 2 bases, the J end by 2 bases, with 6 bases between.

CDR3 DNA: TGTGCCAGCAGCCTGCAGGGGGCTAAAAATGGCTACACCTTC. As protein: CASSLQGAKNGYTF. The genes are TRBV7-9 and TRBJ1-2; 8 bases align to TRBD1. Germline V gives CDR1 SEHNR, CDR2 FQNEAQ (reference sequence). CDR3 length: 14 amino acids. V shed 5 bases, J shed 6 bases, and the junction held 8 bases outside the gene matches.

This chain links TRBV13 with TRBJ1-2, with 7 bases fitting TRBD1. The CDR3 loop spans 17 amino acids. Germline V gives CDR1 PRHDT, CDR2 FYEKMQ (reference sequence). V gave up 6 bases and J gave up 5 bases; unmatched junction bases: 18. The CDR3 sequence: CASSLRTGALTHYGYTF. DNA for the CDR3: TGTGCCAGCAGTTTACGTACAGGGGCCCTCACCCATTATGGCTACACCTTC. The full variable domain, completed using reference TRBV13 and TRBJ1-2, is AAGVIQSPRHLIKEKRETATLKCYPIPRHDTVYWYQQGPGQDPQFLISFYEKMQSDKGSIPDRFSAQQFSDYHSELNMSSLELGDSALYFCASSLRTGALTHYGYTFGSGTRLTVV.

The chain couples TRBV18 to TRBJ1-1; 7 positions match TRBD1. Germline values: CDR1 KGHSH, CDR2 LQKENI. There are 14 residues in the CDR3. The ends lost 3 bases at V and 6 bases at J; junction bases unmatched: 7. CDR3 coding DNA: TGTGCCAGCTCACCCCAGACAGGGAGGTCTGAAGCTTTCTTT. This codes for CASSPQTGRSEAFF.

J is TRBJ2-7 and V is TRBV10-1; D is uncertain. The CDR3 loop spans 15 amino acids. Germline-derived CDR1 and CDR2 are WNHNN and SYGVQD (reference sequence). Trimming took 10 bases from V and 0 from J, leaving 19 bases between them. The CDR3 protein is CANHLGRSSSYEQYF. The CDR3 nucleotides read TGCGCCAACCACTTGGGCCGTTCGAGCTCCTACGAGCAGTACTTC.